This T cell receptor (beta chain) was retrieved from a study of T cells in localized non-small cell lung cancer (dated by TCRdb to the early 2020s). About the full investigation: The study analyzed T cell repertoires of about 230 early-stage NSCLC patients, comparing tumors and uninvolved tumor-adjacent lungs. The cohort was made up of 200 to 250 treatment-naive NSCLC patients whose localized lung tumors had been resected. The mean age of the NSCLC patients was 50 to 85 years, with 130 or so men and around 110 women. What the study reported, not specific to this receptor: Uninvolved tumor-adjacent lung showed the highest T cell clonality, higher than tumor, which suggests more focused antigenic responses in the uninvolved tumor-adjacent lung. Since the design was exploratory, TCR variables were selected using unadjusted p-values with no false-discovery rate correction. Because multi-region tumor sequencing was not performed, intratumor heterogeneity could not be ruled out. A median of 57 of the top 100 tumor clones were detected in paired uninvolved adjacent lung, and some 28 of these tumor clones were also found among the top 100 clones of the paired uninvolved adjacent lung. Higher T cell density in blood was associated with longer overall survival, whereas higher clonality in adjacent lung was associated with shorter survival.

At diagnosis, peripheral blood, uninvolved tumor-adjacent lung and tumor were collected and were preserved as a mix of fresh-frozen and FFPE material. For TCR repertoire profiling, the blood samples were analyzed as peripheral blood mononuclear cells. A note on this clone: Its specific antigen is unknown. No clone much larger than this one lies a single base away; base qualities are absent.

The CDR3 contains 13 residues, cysteine and phenylalanine counted. Only the CDR3 DNA stays, 39 bases, in frame from base 1. The V end loses 4 bases and the J end loses 0 bases, and a stretch of 5 bases separates them. For CDR1 and CDR2, the germline V gene lists SGHVS and FNYEAQ. The immunoSEQ Assay was used to sequence TCR beta CDR3 regions from DNA. In the original analysis: To compute T cell density, TCR beta template counts were normalized to usable DNA, which was estimated by amplifying housekeeping genes. Using the preseqR package, richness was estimated by extrapolating to 120,000 templates for tissue samples and 400,000 templates for PBMC samples. Clonality was defined as one minus Pielou's evenness. Tissue-enriched TCRs were identified by differential abundance testing using productive amino-acid clonotypes, minimum total count 5 and alpha 0.1. Repertoire overlap between compartments was quantified with the Jaccard Index and Morisita Overlap Index. GLIPH grouped TCR beta CDR3s together with public tetramer-defined viral CDR3s, and a viral motif had to include at least three viral sequences and also show V-gene enrichment. As stored in TCRdb, this immuneACCESS dataset retains in-frame rearrangements with V and J assigned. A fraction of the clones does not appear; measured against another copy, unresolved V genes explain less than half of the discrepancy, and the remainder lacks a known reason. The D gene and trimming were derived from the DNA, and the V and J assignments and clone size from that table. In all, the sample holds some 15,000 clones, and 70% to 90% of those were seen once. 27% of the sample comes from the top ten.

The source of this sequence is a male donor at least 60 years old with stage II lung adenocarcinoma. The sequences come from peripheral blood mononuclear cells, collected before any cancer treatment. The sequence joins TRBV7-6 to TRBJ2-3; the D gene assignment is ambiguous. Read as DNA, the sequence is TGTGCCAGCAGCTGGGCTAGCACAGATACGCAGTATTTT. Its protein reads: CASSWASTDTQYF.